These 29 T cell receptor beta chains share one sample of origin, sequenced in a study of blood T cells in healthy people across ages. A second PCR of roughly 7 to 11 cycles used a sample-barcoded 5' primer and a J-beta primer mix. Each CDR3 protein is one row after TCRdb ran MiXCR on the 5' RACE reads. The sample includes approximately 800,000 distinct CDR3 sequences, 45% to 70% of them seen just once. Sequenced input: blood. These receptors came from a man between 35 and 55 years old in good health.

This chain uses TRBV14 with TRBJ2-5, with TRBD1 identical over 7 bases. The length of the CDR3 is 16 residues. The germline V gene has CDR1 SGHDN and CDR2 FVKESK. V was clipped by 4 bases and J by 1 base; unmatched bases: 9. CDR3 bases: TGTGCCAGCAGCCGGGGGACAGCCTACCCCCAAGAGACCCAGTACTTC. Amino acids: CASSRGTAYPQETQYF.

This chain joins TRBV7-6 and TRBJ2-5; 10 nucleotides line up with TRBD2. V shed 1 base, J shed 5 bases, and the junction held 4 bases outside the gene matches. The germline gives CDR1 SGHVS, CDR2 FNYEAQ. This CDR3 spans 15 amino acids. CDR3 nucleotide sequence: TGTGCCAGCAGCTTAGAGGGACTAGCGAGCGAGACCCAGTACTTC. This encodes CASSLEGLASETQYF.

This clonotype occurred a few times. The chain couples TRBV27 to TRBJ2-1, with D possibly TRBD1 on 6 matching bases. Trimming cost V 9 bases and J 1 base, with 10 bases left between them. The CDR3 is made up of 13 amino acids. Germline-derived CDR1 and CDR2 are MNHEY and SMNVEV (reference sequence). This chain's CDR3 is CASKQGSYNEQFF. Here the CDR3 DNA reads TGTGCCAGTAAACAGGGATCCTACAATGAGCAGTTCTTC.

This clonotype was seen only a few times. The gene calls are TRBV29-1 and TRBJ2-5; 7 bases align to TRBD2. This CDR3 has 19 amino acids. CDR1 is SQVTM and CDR2 is ANQGSEA in the germline V gene. After removal of 2 bases from V and 2 bases from J, the junction contained 20 bases not matched to a gene. Here the CDR3 reads CSVEMPGRATGRLQETQYF. CDR3 sequence (DNA): TGCAGCGTTGAAATGCCAGGGAGGGCAACGGGCCGATTGCAAGAGACCCAGTACTTC.

This rearrangement joins TRBV20-1 to TRBJ2-4, with 9 bases lining up with TRBD1. Germline CDR1 DFQATT, CDR2 SNEGSKA (reference sequence). The V and J ends lost 6 bases and 1 base, in that order; junction bases with no gene match: 4. This CDR3 has 14 amino acids. The CDR3, as DNA: TGCAGTGCCCCACAGGGGGCTGCCAAAAACATTCAGTACTTC. Protein: CSAPQGAAKNIQYF.

The chain employs TRBV12-5 and TRBJ2-7; 8 nucleotides agree with TRBD2. Germline V gene lookup returns CDR1 LGHNT and CDR2 FRNRAP. The V and J ends lost 2 bases and 3 bases, in that order; junction bases with no gene match: 6. The CDR3 is 15 amino acids. The chain's CDR3 is CASGLSTSGVYEQYF. CDR3 DNA sequence: TGTGCTAGTGGTTTGAGCACTAGCGGAGTCTACGAGCAGTACTTC.

As DNA, the CDR3 is TGTGCCAGCAGTGACGACCAGGGTGTTGGTGGCTACACCTTC. It is translated as CASSDDQGVGGYTF. This sequence joins TRBV2 and TRBJ1-2; perhaps TRBD1 as D (5 bases). This CDR3 has 14 amino acids. Trimming pared 3 bases from V and 7 bases from J, leaving 15 bases between. Germline CDR1 and CDR2: SNHLY and FYNNEI. Full variable domain (missing parts from reference TRBV2 and TRBJ1-2): EPEVTQTPSHQVTQMGQEVILRCVPISNHLYFYWYRQILGQKVEFLVSFYNNEISEKSEIFDDQFSVERPDGSNFTLKIRSTKLEDSAMYFCASSDDQGVGGYTFGSGTRLTVV.

The chain couples TRBV9 to TRBJ2-4, with D perhaps TRBD1 or TRBD2 (5 bases each). The DNA end lines up better with TRBJ2-7; the J call may be wrong. There are 14 residues in the CDR3. The germline gives CDR1 SGDLS, CDR2 YYNGEE. This CDR3 reads CASSVGGTAYEQYF. Written as DNA, the CDR3 is TGTGCCAGCAGCGTAGGAGGGACCGCCTACGAGCAGTACTTC.

This clonotype has more than one count but fewer than ten. The V gene is TRBV6-2 or TRBV6-3, the J gene TRBJ2-6; D gene unclear. The length of the CDR3 is 13 residues. From germline, CDR1 is MNHEY and CDR2 SVGEGT. Trimming removed 11 bases at V and 4 bases at J, with 12 bases between. The chain's CDR3 is CAGSRSGANVLTF. The CDR3, as DNA: TGTGCCGGATCTCGATCCGGGGCCAACGTCCTGACTTTC.

The chain carries TRBV28 and TRBJ1-5, with D unresolved. The tail of the sequence fits TRBJ2-3 better, so the J call may be wrong. This CDR3 has 13 amino acids. CDR1 is MDHEN, CDR2 SYDVKM, per germline. The CDR3 region has the DNA TGTGCCAGCAGGGGATATAGCAATCAGCCCCAGTATTTT. It yields the protein CASRGYSNQPQYF.

The chain joins TRBV20-1 to TRBJ2-5; TRBD2 matches at 11 bases. The CDR3 is made up of 14 amino acids. Germline V gives CDR1 DFQATT, CDR2 SNEGSKA (reference sequence). V shed 6 bases, J shed 5 bases, and the junction held 8 bases outside the gene matches. In DNA form, the CDR3 reads TGCAGTGCACTCACTAGCGGGAGTAGGGAGACCCAGTACTTC. It encodes CSALTSGSRETQYF.

This clonotype was observed a few times. The chain is built from TRBV10-3 and TRBJ2-5; D possibly corresponds to TRBD2 (6 bases). The CDR3 extends over 14 amino acids. The V gene's germline CDR1 is ENHRY and CDR2 SYGVKD. With 2 bases removed from V and 5 bases from J, the gap between germline ends came to 12 bases. CDR3 DNA sequence: TGTGCCATCAGTGAGGGGACTGAGACGGAGACCCAGTACTTC. Its protein is CAISEGTETETQYF.

The chain uses TRBV2 and TRBJ2-5; unclear D gene. Between the trimmed V and J ends, which lost 2 bases and 4 bases, there was a span of 8 bases. The CDR3 contains 13 residues. CDR1 and CDR2 from the germline V gene are SNHLY and FYNNEI. The CDR3 protein is CASSERLRETQYF. Written as DNA, the CDR3 is TGTGCCAGCAGTGAAAGACTTCGAGAGACCCAGTACTTC.

The V call is TRBV6-6, the J call TRBJ2-7, with 9 bases identical to TRBD1. The J call may be faulty, since TRBJ2-5 better matches the DNA end. Germline V gives CDR1 MNHNY, CDR2 SVGAGI (reference sequence). The CDR3 spans 17 residues. The CDR3 DNA reads TGTGCCAGCAGTTACTCTCGCGCCACAGGGGGCGGAGAGACCCAGTACTTC. Translating gives CASSYSRATGGGETQYF.

Here the CDR3 reads CASGESPTRDNEQYF. CDR3 sequence (DNA): TGTGCCAGCGGCGAGTCACCCACCCGTGACAATGAGCAGTACTTC. This chain connects TRBV5-5 to TRBJ2-5, with no clear D. The germline CDR1 and CDR2 sequences are SGHKS and YYEKEE (reference sequence). The CDR3 covers 15 residues. Trimming left V 7 bases short and J 11 bases short, with 27 bases between.

The J gene is TRBJ1-6, the V gene TRBV2; D might be TRBD1 (5 bases). Germline lookup yields CDR1 SNHLY and CDR2 FYNNEI. V was cut by 7 bases and J by 13 bases, with 20 bases left in between. CDR3 length: 14 amino acids. The CDR3: CASNTGTPGRPLHF. In nucleotides, the CDR3 is TGTGCCAGCAATACCGGGACCCCGGGTAGGCCCCTCCACTTT.

The chain is built from TRBV24-1 and TRBJ2-1, with D unresolved. The germline gives CDR1 KGHDR, CDR2 SFDVKD. The ends were cut back, 4 bases at V and 0 bases at J, with 12 bases in the middle. The CDR3 runs to 16 residues. Here the CDR3 reads CATSDSTPISYNEQFF. The CDR3 bases are TGTGCCACCAGTGACTCGACTCCCATCTCCTACAATGAGCAGTTCTTC.

This chain links TRBV11-2 with TRBJ1-1; 7 bases match TRBD1. Losses at the gene ends were 2 bases for V and 5 bases for J; bases not matched to a gene: 2. Germline CDR1 reads SGHAT; CDR2 reads FQNNGV. This CDR3 region has 13 residues. The CDR3 loop is CASSLTTGTEAFF. CDR3 sequence (DNA): TGTGCCAGCAGCTTAACGACAGGGACTGAAGCTTTCTTT.

This clonotype was observed at least ten times. V usage is TRBV7-6 and J usage is TRBJ2-3; D is perhaps TRBD2 (6 bases). Trimming took 4 bases from V and 1 from J, leaving 15 bases between them. Per germline, CDR1 SGHVS and CDR2 FNYEAQ. CDR3 size: 16 residues. CDR3 residues: CASSSSEGYGTDTQYF. The CDR3 DNA reads TGTGCCAGCAGCTCATCGGAGGGGTATGGCACAGATACGCAGTATTTT. Drawing the rest from reference TRBV7-6 and TRBJ2-3, the complete variable domain is GAGVSQSPRYKVTKRGQDVALRCDPISGHVSLYWYRQALGQGPEFLTYFNYEAQQDKSGLPNDRFSAERPEGSISTLTIQRTEQRDSAMYRCASSSSEGYGTDTQYFGPGTRLTVL.

The genes are TRBV6-2 or TRBV6-3 and TRBJ2-1; TRBD2 aligns across 14 bases. The length of the CDR3 is 15 residues. V lost 5 bases and J lost 12; bases outside the gene matches: 9. Germline values: CDR1 MNHEY, CDR2 SVGEGT. The CDR3 DNA is TGTGCCAGCAGTCCGACTAGCGGGAGGGCCTCCTGGCAGTTCTTC. Protein: CASSPTSGRASWQFF.

This chain uses TRBV12-3 or TRBV12-4 with TRBJ2-1; D gene ambiguous. The CDR3 totals 11 residues. Trimming removed 8 bases at V and 12 bases at J, with 14 bases between. CDR3 in DNA: TGTGCCAGCGAAGACCGGCTGGGGCAGTTCTTC. Protein sequence: CASEDRLGQFF.

The chain carries TRBV5-1 and TRBJ1-4, with 7 bases aligning to TRBD1. J was trimmed by 5 bases and V by 4 bases; bases with no gene match: 8. Per germline, CDR1 SGHRS and CDR2 YFSETQ. The length of the CDR3 is 15 residues. CDR3 loop: CASSLQLDRNEKLFF. The CDR3 region has the DNA TGCGCCAGCAGCCTTCAATTGGACAGGAATGAAAAACTGTTTTTT.

The rearrangement links TRBV12-3 or TRBV12-4 to TRBJ2-7, with 11 bases aligning to TRBD1. After removal of 6 bases from V and 6 bases from J, the junction contained 7 bases not matched to a gene. This CDR3 contains 14 residues. The CDR3 nucleotides read TGTGCCAGCAGCCATGGAGGGACAGGGGGCGAGCAGTACTTC. This translates into CASSHGGTGGEQYF.

This clonotype was found once. The chain is built from TRBV5-1 and TRBJ2-7; 11 bases match TRBD1. The assigned J gene may be wrong: the sequence end matches TRBJ2-5 better. The CDR3 spans 16 residues. CDR1 and CDR2 from the germline V gene are SGHRS and YFSETQ. The CDR3 sequence: CASSLGTGGSVETQYF. The CDR3 bases are TGCGCCAGCAGCCTCGGGACAGGGGGGAGTGTAGAGACCCAGTACTTC.

V usage is TRBV25-1 and J usage is TRBJ1-2, with 8 bases that match TRBD1. The germline gives CDR1 MGHDK, CDR2 SYGVNS. V lost 0 bases, J lost 7 bases, and 10 bases stayed unmatched. The CDR3 runs to 16 residues. The DNA for the CDR3 is TGTGCCAGCAGTGAATATATCGTCCAGGGGGCATTTGGCTACACCTTC. Its translation: CASSEYIVQGAFGYTF.

The CDR3 sequence is CASSLALGQGASEQYF. The CDR3 DNA sequence: TGTGCCAGCAGCTTAGCATTAGGGCAGGGGGCAAGCGAGCAGTACTTC. V and J are TRBV7-2 and TRBJ2-7; 8 nucleotides line up with TRBD1. V was clipped by 0 bases and J by 6 bases; unmatched bases: 10. Germline V gives CDR1 SGHTA, CDR2 FQGNSA. The CDR3 extends over 16 amino acids.

V gene TRBV6-1 combines with J gene TRBJ2-7; D is undetermined. The CDR3 totals 11 residues. The V end was cut by 1 base, the J end by 6 bases, with 4 bases between. Germline CDR1 is MNHNS and CDR2 is SASEGT. CDR3 in amino acids: CASSEVREQYF. The CDR3, as DNA: TGTGCCAGCAGTGAAGTTCGCGAGCAGTACTTC.

The chain combines TRBV20-1 with TRBJ2-3; D is possibly TRBD2 (6 bases). Trimming pared 5 bases from V and 5 bases from J, leaving 20 bases between. The CDR3 is 15 amino acids. Looked up from germline, CDR1 is DFQATT and CDR2 is SNEGSKA (reference sequence). This chain's CDR3 is CSAPSGRGVGDTQYF. CDR3 coding DNA: TGCAGTGCTCCATCGGGGCGCGGGGTGGGAGATACGCAGTATTTT.

V and J are TRBV11-3 and TRBJ2-5, with 7 bases that match TRBD1. The CDR3 totals 14 residues. V shed 5 bases and J 11 bases; nucleotides not matched to a gene: 14. The germline gives CDR1 SGHNT, CDR2 YENEEA. CDR3 amino acids: CASSPGTANGVQYF. CDR3 nucleotides: TGTGCCAGCAGCCCCGGGACAGCGAACGGAGTACAGTACTTC.